The rows below give T cell receptor beta chains drawn from one sample of a study of blood T cell repertoires in COVID-19. Profiling relied on immunoSEQ multiplex PCR, and the TCRdb table lists in-frame clones only, not all of them. The sample comprises about 330,000 clones, approximately 82% of which are singletons, and approximately 1.3% rests with the top ten. What was sequenced was peripheral blood. These receptor sequences come from a woman between 50 and 59 years old with acute or convalescent COVID-19. The CDR3 runs from the conserved cysteine through the conserved F or W. The D gene is left open where the match is weak. Not every row has a clone size; where given, it reads once, few, many or a size class.

TRBJ1-5 TRBV6-2/TRBV6-3 - - CASSSAGSNQPQHF TGTGCCAGCAGTTCCGCGGGAAGCAATCAGCCCCAGCATTTT
TRBJ1-1 TRBV7-2 - - CASSLVRMNTEAFF TGTGCCAGCAGCTTGGTCAGAATGAACACTGAAGCTTTCTTT
TRBJ2-2 TRBV6-6 - - CASSYSQGENTGELFF TGTGCCAGCAGTTACTCACAGGGAGAGAACACCGGGGAGCTGTTTTTT
TRBJ1-6 TRBV5-5 TRBD1 - CASSSWTGGANSPLHF TGTGCCAGCAGCTCATGGACAGGGGGGGCCAATTCACCCCTCCACTTT
TRBJ1-3 TRBV29-1 - - CSAGHYSGNTIYF TGCAGCGCGGGACACTACTCTGGAAACACCATATATTTT
TRBJ2-3 TRBV5-1 TRBD2 - CASSLDSGDRDTQYF TGCGCCAGCAGCTTGGATAGCGGGGATAGAGATACGCAGTATTTT
TRBJ1-2 TRBV12-3/TRBV12-4 - - CASSSRQVGYTF TGTGCCAGCAGTTCCCGACAAGTAGGCTACACCTTC
TRBJ1-1 TRBV5-1 TRBD1 - CASSNGMGTVLDTEAFF TGCGCCAGCAGCAACGGGATGGGGACAGTGTTAGACACTGAAGCTTTCTTT
TRBJ2-7 TRBV5-6 TRBD2 - CASSLASGDSRSSYEQYF TGTGCCAGCAGCTTGGCTAGCGGGGACTCTAGGAGCTCCTACGAGCAGTACTTC
TRBJ1-4 TRBV3-1/TRBV3-2 TRBD1 - CATTGTGLEKLFF TGTGCCACCACCGGGACAGGGTTGGAAAAACTGTTTTTT
TRBJ2-2 TRBV5-1 TRBD2 - CASSLVGTSGTGELFF TGCGCCAGCAGCTTGGTGGGGACTAGCGGCACCGGGGAGCTGTTTTTT
TRBJ2-1 TRBV7-3 - - CASSLLATYNEQFF TGTGCCAGCAGCTTACTAGCGACCTACAATGAGCAGTTCTTC
TRBJ1-1 TRBV13 - - CASSLGGVTEAFF TGTGCCAGCAGCCTAGGGGGAGTCACTGAAGCTTTCTTT
TRBJ1-2 TRBV6-5 - - CASSLDPNYGYTF TGTGCCAGCAGCCTAGACCCTAACTATGGCTACACCTTC
TRBJ1-2 TRBV10-3 TRBD1 - CAIRGGQGEYGYTF TGTGCCATCAGAGGGGGACAGGGCGAGTATGGCTACACCTTC
TRBJ2-3 TRBV7-2 TRBD2 - CASSRNGGSDTQYF TGTGCCAGCAGTCGGAACGGGGGGTCGGATACGCAGTATTTT
TRBJ1-4 TRBV20-1 - - CSARGQEKLFF TGCAGTGCTAGAGGACAGGAAAAACTGTTTTTT
TRBJ1-6 TRBV3-1/TRBV3-2 - - CASSQEETNSPLHF TGTGCCAGCAGCCAAGAGGAGACGAATTCACCCCTCCACTTT
TRBJ1-2 TRBV4-1 TRBD1 - CASSHLPGQGKFSGYTF TGCGCCAGCAGCCACTTACCGGGACAGGGGAAATTTTCTGGCTACACCTTC
TRBJ2-7 TRBV12-5 - - CASGVAYEQYF TGTGCTAGTGGTGTAGCCTACGAGCAGTACTTC
TRBJ1-5 TRBV12-5 TRBD1 - CASGRGQVLLGQPQHF TGTGCTAGTGGCCGCGGACAGGTCCTTTTGGGTCAGCCCCAGCATTTT
TRBJ2-3 TRBV7-2 TRBD1 - CASNIQGTDTQYF TGTGCCAGCAACATACAGGGGACAGATACGCAGTATTTT
TRBJ2-3 TRBV20-1 - - CSASPGSGGDTQYF TGCAGTGCTAGTCCCGGGAGTGGTGGAGATACGCAGTATTTT
TRBJ2-5 TRBV7-2 TRBD2 few CASGPLAARSETQYF TGTGCCAGCGGACCTCTAGCGGCCAGATCGGAGACCCAGTACTTC
TRBJ2-1 TRBV27 TRBD2 - CASSSPSGLAGSNEQFF TGTGCCAGCAGTTCCCCCTCGGGACTAGCGGGTTCCAATGAGCAGTTCTTC
TRBJ1-1 TRBV7-2 - - CASSFNRVTVAEAFF TGTGCCAGCAGCTTTAACAGGGTTACAGTCGCTGAAGCTTTCTTT
TRBJ2-5 TRBV6-5 TRBD1 once CASSYNRGQGETQYF TGTGCCAGCAGTTACAACAGGGGGCAAGGGGAGACCCAGTACTTC